This section outlines one T cell receptor (beta chain) sequence together with its context. Its antigen remains unidentified. The CDR3 is made up of 13 amino acids. With 3 bases clipped from V and 7 bases from J, the junction kept 6 bases outside the gene matches. Germline V gene sequence: CDR1 DFQATT, CDR2 SNEGSKA (reference sequence). The data originate from a study of human T cells and chemical hapten exposure. For the study at large: Donors were sensitized with 2% DPC on the upper inner arm.

Time point denoted: patch test 3, about 24 weeks after DPC sensitization. Indicated treatment: therapeutic diphenylcyclopropenone sensitization with weekly scalp DPC. Study findings and constraints: Among expanded TCRs, significantly more large CDR3 similarity clusters formed than among controls. With patch test score, the counts of PT1 expanded TCRs showed a positive correlation.

TCRdb re-analysed the RACE reads in MiXCR, keeping a single row per CDR3 protein. Of 150,000 to 200,000 distinct CDR3 sequences listed, around 25% are singletons. The sample in question was whole blood, obtained in connection with sensitization to the hapten diphenylcyclopropenone (DPC). The chain couples TRBV20-1 to TRBJ2-7; TRBD1 agrees at 10 bases. The clonotype comes from a woman in her thirties or forties with alopecia areata. Some clones in this sample may be carry-over from other donors' samples. The CDR3: CSARTGGREEQYF. Here the CDR3 DNA reads TGCAGTGCTAGGACAGGGGGCCGGGAGGAGCAGTACTTC.